What follows are 27 T cell receptor beta chains derived from one specimen sequenced in a study of blood T cell repertoires in COVID-19. Generated by immunoSEQ multiplex PCR, the TCRdb table keeps only in-frame clones and is missing some. The profile shows around 300,000 clones, approximately 90% of them singletons. Sample: peripheral blood. These receptors were taken from a woman aged 40 to 50 with acute or convalescent COVID-19.

The rearrangement joins TRBV6-2 or TRBV6-3 to TRBJ1-1; D might be TRBD1 (5 bases). The germline gives CDR1 MNHEY, CDR2 SVGEGT. V was clipped by 3 bases and J by 0 bases, with 11 bases between them. This CDR3 spans 15 amino acids. CDR3 DNA sequence: TGTGCCAGCAGTTATCGCCCGGGGGTGAACACTGAAGCTTTCTTT. Its protein product is CASSYRPGVNTEAFF.

The gene calls are TRBV28 and TRBJ1-1, with D uncertain. Germline V lookup: CDR1 MDHEN, CDR2 SYDVKM. V was pared by 5 bases and J by 1 base, with 14 bases between. This CDR3 contains 15 residues. The CDR3 nucleotides read TGTGCCAGCAGTGTACTACTCCCGGCGAACACTGAAGCTTTCTTT. Residues: CASSVLLPANTEAFF.

This chain connects TRBV10-3 to TRBJ2-7; tentative D call: TRBD1 (6 bases). Germline V gives CDR1 ENHRY, CDR2 SYGVKD. This CDR3 has 12 residues. Deletions cut 10 bases from V and 3 bases from J, with 13 bases between. The CDR3 region is CATRDTYYEQYV. For the CDR3, the DNA is TGTGCCACAAGGGACACCTACTACGAGCAGTACGTC.

The genes are TRBV10-2 and TRBJ1-2; D not certain. CDR1 is WSHSY, CDR2 SAAADI, per germline. V gave up 6 bases and J gave up 0 bases, with 5 bases separating them. The CDR3 extends over 12 amino acids. The CDR3 here is CASSGTNYGYTF. The CDR3, as DNA: TGCGCCAGCAGCGGGACTAACTATGGCTACACCTTC.

This sequence joins TRBV12-3 or TRBV12-4 and TRBJ1-1, with D unclear. V was trimmed by 2 bases and J by 11 bases, leaving 9 bases between them. The CDR3 has 11 amino acids. CDR3 sequence (DNA): TGTGCCAGCAGTTTAAAGAAGGAGGCTTTCTTT. Translated, it gives CASSLKKEAFF.

The J gene is TRBJ1-1, the V gene TRBV10-1; D might be TRBD1 (5 bases). The germline V gene encodes CDR1 WNHNN and CDR2 SYGVQD (reference sequence). V was shortened by 3 bases and J by 0 bases, with 11 bases between the two germline ends. The CDR3 totals 15 residues. As DNA, the CDR3 is TGCGCCAGCAGTGATGCGCCAGGGATGAACACTGAAGCTTTCTTT. It translates to CASSDAPGMNTEAFF.

The V gene is TRBV21-1, the J gene TRBJ1-2. TRBV21-1 is a recognized pseudogene. CDR3 size: 12 residues. CDR3 DNA sequence: TGTGCCAGCAGCAACGGGACTTACGGCTACACCTTC. Its translation is CASSNGTYGYTF.

The CDR3 protein is CASSPLQRLRGVSYEQYV. The CDR3 coding sequence is TGTGCCAGCAGCCCTTTGCAGAGGCTTCGCGGGGTGTCCTACGAGCAGTACGTC. J is TRBJ2-7 and V is TRBV11-2, with a tentative D call TRBD2 (6 bases). With 5 bases removed from V and 1 base from J, the gap between germline ends came to 24 bases. Germline V lookup: CDR1 SGHAT, CDR2 FQNNGV. This CDR3 has 18 residues.

The V call is TRBV27, the J call TRBJ1-6; D is possibly TRBD1 (6 bases). The germline CDR1 and CDR2 sequences are MNHEY and SMNVEV (reference sequence). Between the trimmed V and J ends, which lost 6 bases and 6 bases, there was a span of 18 bases. The CDR3 length is 16 residues. The CDR3 region is CASRRGAGITNSPLHF. The CDR3 DNA is TGTGCCAGCAGGCGGGGGGCAGGGATAACTAATTCACCCCTCCACTTT.

V usage is TRBV28 and J usage is TRBJ1-4; D uncertain. Trimming took off 6 bases at V and 4 bases at J, with 6 bases between the two ends. CDR3 length: 12 amino acids. Germline CDR1 MDHEN, CDR2 SYDVKM. CDR3 DNA: TGTGCCAGCAGACCCAGTAATGAAAAACTGTTTTTT. This codes for CASRPSNEKLFF.

The chain combines TRBV5-3 with TRBJ2-2, with 8 nucleotides matching TRBD1. TRBV5-3 is known as an ORF, though its function is uncertain. The trim removed 0 bases at V and 6 bases at J, leaving 13 bases unmatched. The CDR3 covers 18 residues. CDR3 in amino acids: CARSLVRGRFGDAGELFF. CDR3 DNA: TGTGCCAGAAGCTTGGTCAGGGGGCGATTTGGGGATGCCGGGGAGCTGTTTTTT.

The chain couples TRBV5-1 to TRBJ2-5; 7 nucleotides line up with TRBD1. J gave up 2 bases and V 8 bases, and 6 bases lay outside the gene matches. This CDR3 region has 13 residues. Per germline, CDR1 SGHRS and CDR2 YFSETQ. CDR3 amino acids: CASRQGFQETQYF. The CDR3 DNA reads as TGCGCCAGTCGACAGGGATTTCAAGAGACCCAGTACTTC.

This clone was counted only a few times. This sequence joins TRBV12-5 and TRBJ2-1; the D is unclear. This CDR3 is built from 16 residues. Trimming shortened V by 3 bases and J by 7 bases, and 19 bases separated the two germline ends. Germline loops: CDR1 LGHNT, CDR2 FRNRAP. The CDR3 spells CASGFGGGGFRNEQFF. In DNA, the CDR3 is TGTGCTAGTGGTTTCGGCGGTGGTGGTTTTCGGAATGAGCAGTTCTTC.

V usage is TRBV19 and J usage is TRBJ1-6; tentatively, D is TRBD1 (6 bases). The length of the CDR3 is 17 residues. Germline values: CDR1 LNHDA, CDR2 SQIVND (reference sequence). V lost 5 bases and J lost 5, with 19 bases in between. CDR3 coding DNA: TGTGCCAGTAGTCCCCTCGGGAGGGGGGGCCATAATTCACCCCTCCACTTT. Its protein is CASSPLGRGGHNSPLHF.

V and J are TRBV28 and TRBJ1-6; D may be TRBD1 (5 bases). From germline, CDR1 is MDHEN and CDR2 SYDVKM. This CDR3 is built from 16 residues. V was pared by 3 bases and J by 0 bases, with 9 bases between. The CDR3: CASSFPGGSYNSPLHF. CDR3 nucleotides: TGTGCCAGCAGTTTTCCGGGGGGCTCCTATAATTCACCCCTCCACTTT.

The V and J genes are TRBV28 and TRBJ1-4, with D possibly being TRBD1 (6 bases). V was pared by 1 base and J by 6 bases, with 9 bases between. CDR1 and CDR2 (germline): MDHEN, SYDVKM. The CDR3 totals 14 residues. The CDR3 sequence is CASSLSGAHEKLFF. The DNA of the CDR3 is TGTGCCAGCAGTTTATCAGGGGCTCATGAAAAACTGTTTTTT.

The genes are TRBV4-1 and TRBJ2-5; 13 bases fit TRBD2. The CDR3 has 15 amino acids. CDR1 is MGHRA, CDR2 YSYEKL, per germline. V shed 8 bases and J 7 bases; nucleotides not matched to a gene: 10. CDR3: CASARTSGGLGTQYF. The CDR3, as DNA: TGCGCCAGCGCCCGGACTAGCGGGGGCCTAGGGACCCAGTACTTC.

As DNA, the CDR3 is TGTGCCAGCACCACGACAGGGGTAAAGCCCCAGCATTTT. It yields the protein CASTTTGVKPQHF. V and J are TRBV2 and TRBJ1-5; 8 bases map to TRBD1. Looked up from germline, CDR1 is SNHLY and CDR2 is FYNNEI. V gave up 7 bases and J gave up 8 bases; unmatched junction bases: 7. The CDR3 covers 13 residues. Looking up the rest from reference TRBV2 and TRBJ1-5 gives the full variable domain: EPEVTQTPSHQVTQMGQEVILRCVPISNHLYFYWYRQILGQKVEFLVSFYNNEISEKSEIFDDQFSVERPDGSNFTLKIRSTKLEDSAMYFCASTTTGVKPQHFGDGTRLSIL.

V gene TRBV10-3 combines with J gene TRBJ1-4, with 10 bases identical to TRBD1. The CDR3 spans 15 residues. CDR1 is ENHRY and CDR2 is SYGVKD in the germline V gene. V lost 7 bases to trimming and J lost 2 bases; unmatched junction nucleotides: 4. CDR3 sequence: CAIKPGQGTNEKLFF. DNA for the CDR3: TGTGCCATCAAGCCGGGACAGGGGACTAATGAAAAACTGTTTTTT.

V gene TRBV13 combines with J gene TRBJ2-1, with TRBD1 matching 7 bases. Trimming removed 4 bases from V and 8 bases from J; junction bases left unmatched: 14. Germline CDR1 reads PRHDT; CDR2 reads FYEKMQ (reference sequence). CDR3 length equals 16 residues. CDR3 amino acids: CASSSTPPQGNYEQFF. CDR3 bases: TGTGCCAGCAGCTCCACTCCACCACAGGGGAACTATGAGCAGTTCTTC.

The V call is TRBV29-1, the J call TRBJ1-3; tentatively, D is TRBD1 (6 bases). V was shortened by 3 bases and J by 0 bases, with 12 bases between the two germline ends. The CDR3 has 15 amino acids. Germline-derived CDR1 and CDR2 are SQVTM and ANQGSEA. CDR3 residues: CSVDLDSSSGNTIYF. For the CDR3, the DNA is TGCAGCGTTGATTTGGACAGCTCCTCTGGAAACACCATATATTTT.

The chain uses TRBV6-5 and TRBJ1-2; D gene unclear. Germline V gene sequence: CDR1 MNHEY, CDR2 SVGAGI. V gave up 8 bases and J gave up 3 bases, with 10 bases separating them. The CDR3 extends over 12 amino acids. CDR3 region: CASGRSDYGYTF. CDR3 nucleotides: TGTGCCAGCGGGAGGTCAGACTATGGCTACACCTTC.

The DNA of the CDR3 is TGTGCCAGTAGTATAGGACAGGGGGCGGCTTTCTTT. Protein sequence: CASSIGQGAAFF. The chain recombines TRBV19 with TRBJ1-1; 10 bases align to TRBD1. Germline V gene data show CDR1 as LNHDA and CDR2 as SQIVND (reference sequence). The trim removed 1 base at V and 11 bases at J, leaving 1 base unmatched. This CDR3 spans 12 amino acids.

This sequence joins TRBV5-4 and TRBJ2-5; D is possibly TRBD2 (6 bases). The CDR3 extends over 14 amino acids. V gave up 0 bases and J gave up 5 bases, with 11 bases separating them. Germline CDR1 SGHNT, CDR2 YYREEE (reference sequence). In nucleotides, the CDR3 is TGTGCCAGCAGCTTGGGGGGGAGGAGGGAGACCCAGTACTTC. Protein sequence: CASSLGGRRETQYF.

In its sample, this clone was seen once. In nucleotides, the CDR3 is TGTGCCAGCAGTGCTTCGGGGTACTATGGCTACACCTTC. The encoded protein is CASSASGYYGYTF. This chain uses TRBV25-1 with TRBJ1-2; D call uncertain. V lost 4 bases and J lost 3, with 9 bases in between. This CDR3 spans 13 amino acids. Germline CDR1 and CDR2: MGHDK and SYGVNS.

The CDR3 reads CASRTEARMNTEAFF. As DNA, the CDR3 is TGTGCCAGTAGAACGGAAGCGCGGATGAACACTGAAGCTTTCTTT. V and J are TRBV19 and TRBJ1-1, with unresolved D. Trimming cost V 6 bases and J 0 bases, with 14 bases left between them. This CDR3 has 15 residues. Germline CDR1 is LNHDA and CDR2 is SQIVND (reference sequence).

This chain joins TRBV9 and TRBJ1-2; 12 bases are a match to TRBD1. Germline assignment: CDR1 SGDLS and CDR2 YYNGEE. V lost 3 bases, J lost 3 bases, and 3 bases stayed unmatched. The CDR3 runs 15 residues. The CDR3 loop reads CASSGGTGGDYGYTF. The CDR3 DNA reads as TGTGCCAGCAGCGGTGGGACAGGGGGCGACTATGGCTACACCTTC.